These T cell receptor beta chains were read from a single sample in a study of cytomegalovirus exposure and HLA in healthy donors. TCRdb's table, derived via immunoSEQ multiplex PCR, lists solely in-frame clones and lacks some. The sample includes roughly 80,000 clones, 90% to 95% of them seen just once. Sequencing was performed on PBMCs. These receptors came from a man between 18 and 29 years old in good health and CMV-seronegative. The CDR3 runs from the conserved cysteine through the conserved F or W. D genes are given only for firm matches. Only part of the rows carry a size: once, few, many, or a class if the clone is expanded.

TRBJ1-2	TRBV30	TRBD1	17	NA	TGTGCCTGGAGTGTAAAAAGAGCAGGGGGCAGTAACTATGGCTACACCTTC	CAWSVKRAGGSNYGYTF
TRBJ2-7	TRBV9	TRBD2	13	NA	TGTGCCAGCAGCGTGGGTAGCGGGACCGAGCAGTACTTC	CASSVGSGTEQYF
TRBJ2-2	TRBV6-1	NA	13	once	TGTGCCAGCAGTGAACTAGGGGCCGGGGAGCTGTTTTTT	CASSELGAGELFF
TRBJ2-7	TRBV5-1	NA	14	NA	TGCGCCAGCAGCTCGGAGACGGCAACCTACGAGCAGTACTTC	CASSSETATYEQYF
TRBJ2-7	TRBV6-6	NA	15	NA	TGTGCCAGCAGTTACGGTGACAGCTACTCCTACGAGCAGTACTTC	CASSYGDSYSYEQYF
TRBJ1-2	TRBV2	TRBD1	15	NA	TGTGCCAGCAGGGTGTATCAGGGGGCCCCCTTGAGCTACACCTTC	CASRVYQGAPLSYTF
TRBJ2-7	TRBV27	TRBD2	16	NA	TGTGCCAGCAGTTCACTAGCGGGAGACCCCCTACGAAAGCAGTACTTC	CASSSLAGDPLRKQYF
TRBJ2-7	TRBV30	TRBD1	17	NA	TGTGCCTGGTTCCCATTCCCCGGGACAGTTAAAGGTTACGAGCAGTACTTC	CAWFPFPGTVKGYEQYF
TRBJ1-1	TRBV6-6	NA	13	once	TGTGCCAGCAGTTTACAGGGGAACACTGAAGCTTTCTTT	CASSLQGNTEAFF
TRBJ2-5	TRBV7-6	TRBD2	14	NA	TGTGCCAGCAGCCTAGCGGGGGGTAAAGAGACCCAGTACTTC	CASSLAGGKETQYF
TRBJ2-7	TRBV4-3	NA	13	NA	TGCGCCAGCAGCCCGGCGTACAGTTACGAGCAGTACTTC	CASSPAYSYEQYF
TRBJ2-5	TRBV7-9	NA	13	NA	TGTGCCAGCAGCCCCAGGGGGAGGGAGACCCAGTACTTC	CASSPRGRETQYF
TRBJ1-2	TRBV7-9	TRBD1	13	NA	TGTGCCAGCAGCCTGACAGGGGTGGATGGCTACACCTTC	CASSLTGVDGYTF
TRBJ2-5	TRBV27	NA	14	NA	TGTGCCAGCAGTTGGAATACGGGACCGGGAGAGCAGTACTTC	CASSWNTGPGEQYF
TRBJ1-2	TRBV4-2	NA	15	NA	TGTGCCAGCAGCCAAGATCCCCTTCCAGCGTATGGCTACACCTTC	CASSQDPLPAYGYTF
TRBJ2-7	TRBV4-2	NA	13	NA	TGTGCCAGCAGCCTACAGGGTTGGGACGAGCAGTACTTC	CASSLQGWDEQYF
TRBJ2-7	TRBV20-1	NA	11	NA	TGCAGTGCTAGGGGGGGATACGAGCAGTACTTC	CSARGGYEQYF
TRBJ2-7	TRBV19	NA	13	NA	TGTGCCAGTAGTAGCACAGGGGAGGCCGAGCAGTACTTC	CASSSTGEAEQYF
TRBJ2-1	TRBV29-1	NA	15	NA	TGCAGCGTTGGTGGGGCTAGGGGCTCCTACAATGAGCAGTTCTTC	CSVGGARGSYNEQFF
TRBJ1-4	TRBV4-1	NA	16	once	TGCGCCAGCAGCCAAGATTTCCAAACTCGGGGTGAAAAACTGTTTTTT	CASSQDFQTRGEKLFF
TRBJ1-2	TRBV5-5	TRBD1	13	NA	TGTGCCAGCAGTGGGACAGCTAAAAGCGGCTACACCTTC	CASSGTAKSGYTF
TRBJ1-1	TRBV30	TRBD1	12	NA	TGTGCCTGGGCCGGGACAGGGGGTAAAGCTTTCTTT	CAWAGTGGKAFF
TRBJ2-7	TRBV12-5	TRBD1	15	NA	TGTGCTAGTGGTCCCGGGACAGGGTTTTCCTACGAGCAGTACTTC	CASGPGTGFSYEQYF
TRBJ2-7	TRBV18	TRBD1	16	NA	TGTGCCAGCTCACCCCCACCGGGACAGGGGTACTACGAGCAGTACTTC	CASSPPPGQGYYEQYF
TRBJ1-1	TRBV5-4	TRBD1	14	NA	TGTGCCAGCAGCTTAGACAGGGTTCCCACTGAAGCTTTCTTT	CASSLDRVPTEAFF
TRBJ2-2	TRBV27	NA	15	once	TGTGCCAGCAGTTTAGTTGTGGGGGCCAGGGGGGAGCTGTTTTTT	CASSLVVGARGELFF
TRBJ1-4	TRBV11-2	NA	17	NA	TGTGCCAGCAGCTTAAAGCGACCATTTGCCCCTAATGAAAAACTGTTTTTT	CASSLKRPFAPNEKLFF
TRBJ2-7	TRBV10-3	TRBD1	13	NA	TGTGCCATCAGCGACGGGACAGGTTACGAGCAGTACTTC	CAISDGTGYEQYF
TRBJ2-1	TRBV11-2	TRBD2	15	NA	TGTGCCAGCAGCTTAGCCAGCGGGGCCTACAATGAGCAGTTCTTC	CASSLASGAYNEQFF
TRBJ2-7	TRBV5-4	NA	18	NA	TGTGCCAGCAGCCAATTTTCCGGGACTCCCACTAGTCGTCTCGAGCAGTACTTC	CASSQFSGTPTSRLEQYF
TRBJ2-3	TRBV5-6	TRBD2	17	NA	TGTGCCAGCAGCTTGGATTATGGCGGGGGGAATCAAGATACGCAGTATTTT	CASSLDYGGGNQDTQYF
TRBJ2-2	TRBV27	TRBD2	16	NA	TGTGCCAGCAGTTTAAGTAGCGGGGGGCACACCGGGGAGCTGTTTTTT	CASSLSSGGHTGELFF
TRBJ2-1	TRBV25-1	NA	17	once	TGTGCCAGCAGTGAACAAGGGCGAGGGCTAGCCGCAAATGAGCAGTTCTTC	CASSEQGRGLAANEQFF
TRBJ1-2	TRBV6-5	NA	16	NA	TGTGCCAGCAGTTACGGGCGGGACCGAGGGATACATGGCTACACCTTC	CASSYGRDRGIHGYTF
TRBJ2-7	TRBV27	TRBD1	13	NA	TGTGCCAGCAGTTCCACGTACAGGGGTCGGCAGTACTTC	CASSSTYRGRQYF
TRBJ2-1	TRBV6-4	TRBD2	15	NA	TGTGCCAGCAGTCCGATAGCGGGGAACCTCAATGAGCAGTTCTTC	CASSPIAGNLNEQFF
TRBJ2-1	TRBV30	TRBD2	16	NA	TGTGCCACACCGCTAGCGGGAGGGAGATCCTACAATGAGCAGTTCTTC	CATPLAGGRSYNEQFF
TRBJ1-5	TRBV29-1	NA	12	few	TGCAGCGTTGAGGTGTCGGGACAGCCCCAGCATTTT	CSVEVSGQPQHF
TRBJ2-1	TRBV4-3	TRBD2	19	NA	TGCGCCAGCAGCCAGGGCTACTCACTAGCGGGAGGGTACTACAATGAGCAGTTCTTC	CASSQGYSLAGGYYNEQFF
TRBJ2-1	TRBV28	NA	15	NA	TGTGCCAGCACTTCGGCGGGCGCTCGATACAATGAGCAGTTCTTC	CASTSAGARYNEQFF